This TCR beta chain was captured in a study of blood T cell repertoires in COVID-19. In the study overall: Sites in the United States, Italy and Spain provided acute and convalescent COVID-19 samples. The cDNA or gDNA used as material had been derived from T cells, B-cell-depleted T cells, or PBMCs.

This clone was recorded only once. Per the original data handling: Using reference gene primer amplification, nucleated cell counts were estimated. The method was immunoSEQ multiplex PCR; TCRdb's version includes in-frame clones alone and lacks a portion of them. V and J calls and clone size are those listed in that table; D and trimming were worked out from the DNA. The sample includes 90,000 to 120,000 clones, almost 85% of them seen just once. The sequenced material came from peripheral blood. The source of this sequence is a human donor in a cohort sampled during active COVID-19.

This CDR3 reads CASSYSSGENTGELFF. DNA of the CDR3: TGTGCCAGCAGTTACTCTAGCGGGGAAAACACCGGGGAGCTGTTTTTT. V is TRBV6-5 and J is TRBJ2-2; 8 nucleotides match TRBD2. The germline V gene has CDR1 MNHEY and CDR2 SVGAGI. Germline trimming cut 0 bases from V and 2 bases from J; bases unmatched to any gene: 2. The CDR3 is 16 amino acids.